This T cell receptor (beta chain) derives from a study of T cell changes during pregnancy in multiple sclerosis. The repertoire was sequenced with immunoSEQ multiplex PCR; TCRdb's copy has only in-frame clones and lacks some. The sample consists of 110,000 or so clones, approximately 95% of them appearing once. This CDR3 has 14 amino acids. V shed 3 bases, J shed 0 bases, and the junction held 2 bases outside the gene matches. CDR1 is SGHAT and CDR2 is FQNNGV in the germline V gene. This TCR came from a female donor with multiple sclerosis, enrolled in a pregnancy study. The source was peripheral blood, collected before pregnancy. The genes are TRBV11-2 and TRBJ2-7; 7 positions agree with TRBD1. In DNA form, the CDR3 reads TGTGCCAGCAGCTTCGACAGGGTCTCCTACGAGCAGTACTTC. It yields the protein CASSFDRVSYEQYF.